This section outlines one T cell receptor beta chain sequence together with its context. Unmatched junction bases numbered 17, after V lost 4 bases and J lost 4 bases. CDR1 is MDHEN, CDR2 SYDVKM, per germline. The CDR3 sequence is 18 residues long. Assay: immunoSEQ multiplex PCR; the TCRdb copy retains only in-frame clones and omits some. Of roughly 6,600 clones in the sample, around 89% were seen once. This sample was included in a study of blood T cell repertoires in COVID-19. V usage is TRBV28 and J usage is TRBJ2-7; TRBD1 matches 9 bases. The sequencing input was peripheral blood. This receptor was identified in a human donor in a cohort sampled during active COVID-19. The donor label of this sample is uncertain. This chain's CDR3 is CASSSLPSGTGSPYEQYF. Here the CDR3 DNA reads TGTGCCAGCAGTTCCCTTCCCTCCGGGACAGGGAGTCCATACGAGCAGTACTTC.